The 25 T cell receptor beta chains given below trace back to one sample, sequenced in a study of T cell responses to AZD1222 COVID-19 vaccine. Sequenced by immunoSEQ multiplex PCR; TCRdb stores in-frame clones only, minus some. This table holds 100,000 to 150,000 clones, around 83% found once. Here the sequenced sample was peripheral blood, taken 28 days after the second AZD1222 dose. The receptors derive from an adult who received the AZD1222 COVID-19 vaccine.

Here the CDR3 reads CASRESNNEQFF. CDR3 nucleotide sequence: TGTGCCAGTAGGGAGAGCAACAATGAGCAGTTCTTC. This chain uses TRBV19 with TRBJ2-1; no reliable D call. The CDR3 runs 12 residues. Germline V gene lookup returns CDR1 LNHDA and CDR2 SQIVND (reference sequence). Trimming took off 6 bases at V and 5 bases at J, with 8 bases between the two ends.

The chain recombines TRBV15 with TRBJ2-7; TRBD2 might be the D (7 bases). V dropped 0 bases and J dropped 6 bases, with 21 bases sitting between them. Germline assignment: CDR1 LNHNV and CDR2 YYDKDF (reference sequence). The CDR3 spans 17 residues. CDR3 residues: CATSRDPGGQGIGEQYF. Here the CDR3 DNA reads TGTGCCACCAGCAGAGATCCCGGGGGGCAAGGCATCGGCGAGCAGTACTTC.

CDR3 loop: CASSYGRDRAEAFF. The CDR3 DNA follows: TGTGCCAGCAGTTACGGTCGGGACAGGGCTGAAGCTTTCTTT. The V gene is TRBV6-5, the J gene TRBJ1-1; 9 nucleotides line up with TRBD1. The V gene end was trimmed by 2 bases and the J gene end by 6 bases; junction bases not matched to a gene: 4. Per germline, CDR1 MNHEY and CDR2 SVGAGI. CDR3 length equals 14 residues.

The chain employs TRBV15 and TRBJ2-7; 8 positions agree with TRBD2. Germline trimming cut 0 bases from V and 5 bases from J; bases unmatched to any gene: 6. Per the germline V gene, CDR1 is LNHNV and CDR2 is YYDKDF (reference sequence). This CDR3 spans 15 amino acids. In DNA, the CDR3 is TGTGCCACCAGCAGAGATCATGGACTAGCCCACGAGCAGTACTTC. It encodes CATSRDHGLAHEQYF.

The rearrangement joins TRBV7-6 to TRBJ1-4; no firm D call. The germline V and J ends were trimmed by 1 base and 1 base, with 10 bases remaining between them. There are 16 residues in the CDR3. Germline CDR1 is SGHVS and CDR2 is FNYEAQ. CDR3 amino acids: CASSLGFLGTNEKLFF. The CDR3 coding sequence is TGTGCCAGCAGCTTAGGGTTTTTAGGAACTAATGAAAAACTGTTTTTT.

This CDR3 reads CASSPGTLNSYEQYF. Written as DNA, the CDR3 is TGTGCCAGCTCACCAGGGACTCTTAACTCCTACGAGCAGTACTTC. V usage is TRBV18 and J usage is TRBJ2-7, with D possibly being TRBD2 (6 bases). V gave up 2 bases and J gave up 0 bases, with 11 bases separating them. The CDR3 contains 15 residues. The germline V gene has CDR1 KGHSH and CDR2 LQKENI.

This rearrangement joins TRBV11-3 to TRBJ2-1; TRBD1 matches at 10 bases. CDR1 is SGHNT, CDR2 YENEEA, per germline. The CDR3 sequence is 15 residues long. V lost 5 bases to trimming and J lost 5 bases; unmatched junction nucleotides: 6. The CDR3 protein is CASSPGQGVNNEQFF. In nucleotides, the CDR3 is TGTGCCAGCAGCCCAGGACAGGGGGTCAACAATGAGCAGTTCTTC.

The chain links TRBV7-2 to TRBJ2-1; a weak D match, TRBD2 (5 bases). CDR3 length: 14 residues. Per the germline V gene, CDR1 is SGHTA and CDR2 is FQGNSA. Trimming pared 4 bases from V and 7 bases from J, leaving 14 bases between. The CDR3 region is CASSWAGPGNEQFF. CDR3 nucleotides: TGTGCCAGCAGCTGGGCTGGTCCGGGGAATGAGCAGTTCTTC.

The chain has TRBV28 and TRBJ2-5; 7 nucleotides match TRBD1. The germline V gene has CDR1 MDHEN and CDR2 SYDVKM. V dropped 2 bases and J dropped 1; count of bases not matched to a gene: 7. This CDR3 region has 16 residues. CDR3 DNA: TGTGCCAGCAGTTTAAGGGGGCAAGAACTCCAAGAGACCCAGTACTTC. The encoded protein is CASSLRGQELQETQYF.

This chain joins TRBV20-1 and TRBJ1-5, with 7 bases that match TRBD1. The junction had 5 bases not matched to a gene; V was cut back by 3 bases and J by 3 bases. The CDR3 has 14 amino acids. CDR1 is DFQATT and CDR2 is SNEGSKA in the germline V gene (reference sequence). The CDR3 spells CSASKGTVNQPQHF. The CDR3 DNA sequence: TGCAGTGCTAGTAAAGGGACAGTCAATCAGCCCCAGCATTTT.

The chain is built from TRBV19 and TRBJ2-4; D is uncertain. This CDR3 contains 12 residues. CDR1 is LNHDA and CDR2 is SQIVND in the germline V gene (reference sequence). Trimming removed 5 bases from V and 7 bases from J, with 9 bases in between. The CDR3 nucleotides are TGTGCCAGTAGTGCCCATCGGAACATTCAGTACTTC. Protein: CASSAHRNIQYF.

The CDR3 region is CASSYYRGTVLEAFF. The CDR3, as DNA: TGTGCCAGCAGTTACTATCGGGGGACAGTCCTTGAAGCTTTCTTT. J is TRBJ1-1 and V is TRBV6-5; TRBD1 matches at 7 bases. This CDR3 region has 15 residues. CDR1 and CDR2 from the germline V gene are MNHEY and SVGAGI. After removal of 1 base from V and 7 bases from J, the junction contained 9 bases not matched to a gene.

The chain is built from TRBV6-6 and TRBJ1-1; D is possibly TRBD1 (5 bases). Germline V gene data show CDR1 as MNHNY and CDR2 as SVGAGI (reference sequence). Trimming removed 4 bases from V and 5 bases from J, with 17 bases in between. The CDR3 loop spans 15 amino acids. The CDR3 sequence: CASSSPDGGNTEAFF. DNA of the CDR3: TGTGCCAGCAGTTCCCCCGACGGGGGGAATACTGAAGCTTTCTTT.

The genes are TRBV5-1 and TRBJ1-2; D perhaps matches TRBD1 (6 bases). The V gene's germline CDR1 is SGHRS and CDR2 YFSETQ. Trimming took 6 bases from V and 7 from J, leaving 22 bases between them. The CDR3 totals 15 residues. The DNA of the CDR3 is TGCGCCAGCAACCGGGAGGTAGGGGGATCCTCTGGCTACACCTTC. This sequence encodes CASNREVGGSSGYTF.

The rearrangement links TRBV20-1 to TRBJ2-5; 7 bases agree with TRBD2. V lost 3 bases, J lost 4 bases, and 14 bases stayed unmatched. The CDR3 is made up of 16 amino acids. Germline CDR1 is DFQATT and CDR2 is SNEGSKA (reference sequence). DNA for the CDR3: TGCAGTGCTAGTGATTTCTTCGGGGGGTCAGGAGAGACCCAGTACTTC. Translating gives CSASDFFGGSGETQYF.

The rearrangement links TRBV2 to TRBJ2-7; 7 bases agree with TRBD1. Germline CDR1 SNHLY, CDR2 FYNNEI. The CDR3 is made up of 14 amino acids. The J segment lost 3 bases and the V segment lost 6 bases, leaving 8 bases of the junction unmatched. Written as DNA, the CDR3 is TGTGCCAGCAGCGTGATGGGACAGTTCTACGAGCAGTACTTC. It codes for CASSVMGQFYEQYF.

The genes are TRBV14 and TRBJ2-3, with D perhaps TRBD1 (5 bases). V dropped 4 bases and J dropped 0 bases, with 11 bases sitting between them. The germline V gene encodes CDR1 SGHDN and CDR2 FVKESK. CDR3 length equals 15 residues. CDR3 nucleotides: TGTGCCAGCAGCCCTTGGACACGAAGCACAGATACGCAGTATTTT. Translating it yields CASSPWTRSTDTQYF.

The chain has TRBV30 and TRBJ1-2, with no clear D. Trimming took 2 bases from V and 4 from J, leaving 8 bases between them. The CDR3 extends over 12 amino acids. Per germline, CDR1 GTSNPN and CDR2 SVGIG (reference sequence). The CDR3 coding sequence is TGTGCCTGGAGTCTCACGGGCTATGGCTACACCTTC. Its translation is CAWSLTGYGYTF. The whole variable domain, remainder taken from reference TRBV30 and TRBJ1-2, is SQTIHQWPATLVQPVGSPLSLECTVEGTSNPNLYWYRQAAGRGLQLLFYSVGIGQISSEVPQNLSASRPQDRQFILSSKKLLLSDSGFYLCAWSLTGYGYTFGSGTRLTVV.

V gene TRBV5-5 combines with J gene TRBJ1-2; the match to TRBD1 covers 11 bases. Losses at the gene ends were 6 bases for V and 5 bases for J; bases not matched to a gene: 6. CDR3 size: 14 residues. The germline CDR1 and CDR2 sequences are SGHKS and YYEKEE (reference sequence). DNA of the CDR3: TGTGCCAGCAAAAGGACAGGGGGCGCTTATGGCTACACCTTC. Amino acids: CASKRTGGAYGYTF.

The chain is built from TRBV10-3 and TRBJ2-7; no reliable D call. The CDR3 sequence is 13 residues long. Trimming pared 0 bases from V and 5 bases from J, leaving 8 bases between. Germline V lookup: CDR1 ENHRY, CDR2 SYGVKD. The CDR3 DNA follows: TGTGCCATCAGTGAGTCGAATGGTAACGAGCAGTACTTC. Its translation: CAISESNGNEQYF.

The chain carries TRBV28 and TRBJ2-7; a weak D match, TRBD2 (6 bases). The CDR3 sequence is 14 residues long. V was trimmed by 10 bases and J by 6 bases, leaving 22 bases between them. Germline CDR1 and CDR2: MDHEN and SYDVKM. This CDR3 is CATKPLLANGEQYF. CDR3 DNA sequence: TGTGCCACCAAGCCGCTACTAGCAAATGGCGAGCAGTACTTC.

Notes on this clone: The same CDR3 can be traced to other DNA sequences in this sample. The CDR3 region is CASSGDSYEQYF. Written as DNA, the CDR3 is TGTGCCAGCAGCGGGGACTCCTACGAGCAGTACTTC. The chain is built from TRBV7-2 and TRBJ2-7; D uncertain. This CDR3 contains 12 residues. V was pared by 5 bases and J by 0 bases, with 5 bases between. Germline lookup yields CDR1 SGHTA and CDR2 FQGNSA.

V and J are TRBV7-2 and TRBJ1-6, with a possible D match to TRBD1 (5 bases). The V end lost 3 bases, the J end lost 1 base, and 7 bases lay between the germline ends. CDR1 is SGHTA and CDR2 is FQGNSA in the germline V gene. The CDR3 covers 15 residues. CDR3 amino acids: CASSFQGSYNSPLHF. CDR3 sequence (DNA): TGTGCCAGCAGCTTTCAGGGTTCCTATAATTCACCCCTCCACTTT. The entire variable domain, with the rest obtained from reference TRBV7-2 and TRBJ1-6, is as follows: GAGVSQSPSNKVTEKGKDVELRCDPISGHTALYWYRQSLGQGLEFLIYFQGNSAPDKSGLPSDRFSAERTGGSVSTLTIQRTQQEDSAVYLCASSFQGSYNSPLHFGNGTRLTVT.

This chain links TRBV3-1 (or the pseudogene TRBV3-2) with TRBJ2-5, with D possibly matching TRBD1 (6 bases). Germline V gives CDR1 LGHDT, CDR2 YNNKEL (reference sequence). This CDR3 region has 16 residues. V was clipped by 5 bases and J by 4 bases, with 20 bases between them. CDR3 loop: CASSGRKTGTVETQYF. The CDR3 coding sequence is TGTGCCAGCAGCGGAAGGAAGACAGGAACAGTAGAGACCCAGTACTTC.

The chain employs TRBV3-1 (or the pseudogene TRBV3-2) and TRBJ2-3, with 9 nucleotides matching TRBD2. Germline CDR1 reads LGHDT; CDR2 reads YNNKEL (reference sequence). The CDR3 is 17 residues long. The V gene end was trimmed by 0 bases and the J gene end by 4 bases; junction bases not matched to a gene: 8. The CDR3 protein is CASSQDRRGGFADTQYF. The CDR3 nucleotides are TGTGCCAGCAGCCAAGATAGGCGGGGGGGTTTCGCAGATACGCAGTATTTT.